This T cell receptor beta chain was recovered during a study of shared clonotypes between healthy human individuals. In replicate PCRs of sorted subsets, 150 to 200 ng DNA, approximately 32,000 T cell genomes, was used. The assay was immunoSEQ multiplex PCR, and TCRdb's table has in-frame clones only and misses some. The sample carries millions of clones, just over 90% recorded once. CD8 cells regarded as naive lacked CD45RO, were positively chosen for CCR7, and omitted terminally differentiated effector memory CD45RA+ cells. Germline values: CDR1 SGHDT, CDR2 YYEEEE. The CDR3 length is 14 residues. V lost 3 bases and J lost 3, with 10 bases in between.

The chain employs TRBV5-6 and TRBJ2-1; D is perhaps TRBD1 or TRBD2 (5 bases each). What was sequenced was naive CD8+ T cells from PBMCs. This sequence was found in a man between 18 and 35 years old in good health. Some clones in this sample may be carry-over from other donors' samples. The CDR3 spells CASSWGRSYNEQFF. CDR3 bases: TGTGCCAGCAGCTGGGGACGGAGCTACAATGAGCAGTTCTTC.